The 23 T cell receptor beta chains below were found in one sample sequenced in a study of post-analysis software for immune sequencing data. Findings of the study overall: In patients, about 5 TRBV segments were more frequent than in controls, with TRBV5-6, TRBV5-1 and TRBV20-1 among them.

TCR beta cDNA libraries included unique molecular identifiers. TCRdb ran MiXCR on the PCR reads and lists one entry per CDR3 protein. The table shows over 700,000 distinct CDR3 sequences, with around 27% occurring only once. These receptors are not linked to any known antigen. The sequencing input was blood. The receptors here all came from a girl aged 5 to 17 with multiple sclerosis.

A few counts support this clonotype. The V gene is TRBV20-1, the J gene TRBJ2-1; tentative D call: TRBD1 (6 bases). The CDR3 loop spans 13 amino acids. V was clipped by 6 bases and J by 7 bases, with 16 bases between them. CDR1 and CDR2 from the germline V gene are DFQATT and SNEGSKA (reference sequence). The DNA for the CDR3 is TGCAGTGCGGACCGGGACACCTTGAATGAGCAGTTCTTC. Translation: CSADRDTLNEQFF.

This clonotype occurred many times. The chain joins TRBV3-1 to TRBJ1-1; D is unresolved. Between the trimmed V and J ends, which lost 4 bases and 4 bases, there was a span of 7 bases. Germline V gene lookup returns CDR1 LGHDT and CDR2 YNNKEL (reference sequence). This CDR3 has 12 residues. The CDR3 bases are TGTGCCAGCAGCCCGCTCGGCACTGAAGCTTTCTTT. The encoded protein is CASSPLGTEAFF.

This clonotype came up a few times. CDR3 sequence (DNA): TGTGCCAGCAGCTTCCCTAGGCTTTCCTCCTACGAGCAGTACTTC. It is translated as CASSFPRLSSYEQYF. J is TRBJ2-7 and V is TRBV7-2; D gene uncertain. Germline lookup yields CDR1 SGHTA and CDR2 FQGNSA. The CDR3 totals 15 residues. Trimming removed 3 bases at V and 0 bases at J, with 12 bases between.

This sequence joins TRBV25-1 and TRBJ2-4, with D uncertain. Germline-derived CDR1 and CDR2 are MGHDK and SYGVNS. This CDR3 has 13 residues. V was pared by 2 bases and J by 11 bases, with 13 bases between. The CDR3 sequence is CASSERPNRVQYF. The CDR3 bases are TGTGCCAGCAGTGAACGGCCCAATCGGGTTCAGTACTTC.

This clonotype was detected a few times. The CDR3 region is CATSAGAHGYTF. In DNA form, the CDR3 reads TGTGCCACCAGTGCAGGGGCCCATGGCTACACCTTC. This chain uses TRBV15 with TRBJ1-2; D is possibly TRBD1 (6 bases). The V end lost 6 bases, the J end lost 6 bases, and 11 bases lay between the germline ends. The germline CDR1 and CDR2 sequences are LNHNV and YYDKDF (reference sequence). CDR3 length: 12 residues. The variable domain in full, completed from reference TRBV15 and TRBJ1-2, reads DAMVIQNPRYQVTQFGKPVTLSCSQTLNHNVMYWYQQKSSQAPKLLFHYYDKDFNNEADTPDNFQSRRPNTSFCFLDIRSPGLGDTAMYLCATSAGAHGYTFGSGTRLTVV.

This clonotype was detected a few times. The chain employs TRBV24-1 and TRBJ2-1, with TRBD2 identical over 9 bases. V trimming: 12 bases; J trimming: 6 bases; junction bases outside the gene matches: 11. The CDR3 length is 14 residues. The V gene's germline CDR1 is KGHDR and CDR2 SFDVKD. The CDR3 bases are TGTGCCGCACAAGTAGCGGGAGAGGGCAATGAGCAGTTCTTC. This gives the protein CAAQVAGEGNEQFF.

The chain uses TRBV20-1 and TRBJ2-1; TRBD2 aligns across 9 bases. In germline, CDR1 is DFQATT, CDR2 SNEGSKA (reference sequence). This CDR3 comprises 12 residues. Here the CDR3 DNA reads TGCAGCTTGCGGGAGGGCCAGGGTGAGCAGTTCTTC. It translates to CSLREGQGEQFF.

The chain combines TRBV7-9 with TRBJ2-3; 10 bases align to TRBD2. The CDR3 is 18 amino acids. The ends lost 3 bases at V and 4 bases at J; junction bases unmatched: 13. Germline V gives CDR1 SEHNR, CDR2 FQNEAQ (reference sequence). CDR3 residues: CASSFSSGSVLSADTQYF. Written as DNA, the CDR3 is TGTGCCAGCAGCTTCTCTAGCGGGAGCGTCTTGTCGGCAGATACGCAGTATTTT.

The chain couples TRBV27 to TRBJ1-2; perhaps TRBD1 as D (5 bases). Trimming removed 5 bases from V and 4 bases from J, with 11 bases in between. There are 13 residues in the CDR3. CDR1 and CDR2 (germline): MNHEY, SMNVEV (reference sequence). CDR3 residues: CASSTDRGYGYTF. The CDR3 coding sequence is TGTGCCAGCAGTACAGATAGGGGCTATGGCTACACCTTC.

The genes are TRBV5-1 and TRBJ2-3; D perhaps matches TRBD2 (6 bases). The CDR3 runs 15 residues. V dropped 6 bases and J dropped 4 bases, with 18 bases sitting between them. Germline assignment: CDR1 SGHRS and CDR2 YFSETQ. CDR3 in amino acids: CASTHAGTSADTQYF. The CDR3 DNA sequence: TGCGCCAGCACCCATGCGGGGACCAGCGCAGATACGCAGTATTTT.

In its sample, this clonotype was seen once. The CDR3 reads CSARGPGLTGELFF. The CDR3 region has the DNA TGCAGTGCTAGAGGTCCAGGGCTCACCGGGGAGCTGTTTTTT. The chain carries TRBV20-1 and TRBJ2-2; D perhaps matches TRBD1 (5 bases). The CDR3 sequence is 14 residues long. V shed 1 base and J shed 4 bases, with 10 bases lying between them. Germline V gene data show CDR1 as DFQATT and CDR2 as SNEGSKA (reference sequence).

A remark on this clonotype: It may be a read error: a sequence one base away is much more abundant. The chain uses TRBV3-1 and TRBJ2-3; 9 positions match TRBD1. With V trimmed by 5 bases and J by 1 base, 1 base remained unmatched. CDR3 size: 14 residues. Germline V CDR1 and CDR2: LGHDT, YNNKEL (reference sequence). The chain's CDR3 is CASSGDRGTDTQYF. The CDR3, as DNA: TGTGCCAGCAGCGGGGACAGGGGCACAGATACGCAGTATTTT.

The V gene is TRBV20-1, the J gene TRBJ2-7; 10 bases match TRBD2. The V gene's germline CDR1 is DFQATT and CDR2 SNEGSKA (reference sequence). V was pared by 2 bases and J by 12 bases, with 4 bases of the junction left unmatched. There are 11 residues in the CDR3. The CDR3 sequence: CSARLAGAMYF. CDR3 DNA: TGCAGTGCTAGACTAGCGGGGGCCATGTACTTC.

The J gene is TRBJ1-5, the V gene TRBV12-3 or TRBV12-4; TRBD1 agrees at 8 bases. V dropped 5 bases and J dropped 3; count of bases not matched to a gene: 3. The CDR3 has 14 amino acids. DNA of the CDR3: TGTGCCAGCAGTCCGACAGGGGACAATCAGCCCCAGCATTTT. Its protein is CASSPTGDNQPQHF.

This clonotype was counted a single time. V gene TRBV5-1 combines with J gene TRBJ2-1; D possibly uses TRBD1 or TRBD2 (5 bases each). The CDR3 totals 17 residues. CDR1 and CDR2 from the germline V gene are SGHRS and YFSETQ. V was trimmed by 4 bases and J by 2 bases, leaving 19 bases between them. Here the CDR3 DNA reads TGCGCCAGCAGCCTAAGAACCGGGGCAGAGACCTACAATGAGCAGTTCTTC. It codes for CASSLRTGAETYNEQFF.

CDR3 sequence reads: CASSPRWQINEKLFF. CDR3 coding DNA: TGTGCCAGCAGCCCCCGGTGGCAGATTAATGAAAAACTGTTTTTT. The chain has TRBV12-3 or TRBV12-4 and TRBJ1-4; D remains unclear. The CDR3 contains 15 residues. V lost 6 bases, J lost 4 bases, and 15 bases lay in between.

The rearrangement links TRBV6-2 or TRBV6-3 to TRBJ2-3; 8 bases line up with TRBD2. The CDR3 is made up of 18 amino acids. Germline CDR1 is MNHEY and CDR2 is SVGEGT. V lost 2 bases and J lost 0; bases outside the gene matches: 10. CDR3 DNA: TGTGCCAGCAGTTACCCTCCCGCGGCTAGCGGGAGCACAGATACGCAGTATTTT. Translation gives CASSYPPAASGSTDTQYF.

The CDR3 loop is CASSLMLAGGSYEQYF. The CDR3 DNA reads TGTGCCAGCAGCTTAATGCTAGCGGGAGGGTCCTACGAGCAGTACTTC. The rearrangement links TRBV7-2 to TRBJ2-7; 12 positions match TRBD2. From germline, CDR1 is SGHTA and CDR2 FQGNSA. The junction had 3 bases not matched to a gene; V was cut back by 2 bases and J by 1 base. CDR3 length equals 16 residues.

The chain combines TRBV3-1 with TRBJ2-4, with 10 bases aligning to TRBD2. Unmatched junction bases numbered 10, after V lost 2 bases and J lost 9 bases. The CDR3 has 16 residues. CDR1 is LGHDT, CDR2 YNNKEL, per germline (reference sequence). CDR3 in DNA: TGTGCCAGCAGCCAATACCCAGCGGGGGGGCAAGCCATTCAGTACTTC. Its translation is CASSQYPAGGQAIQYF.

This clonotype came up a few times. This rearrangement joins TRBV5-1 to TRBJ1-6; D uncertain. V lost 0 bases to trimming and J lost 7 bases, with 11 bases between them. The CDR3 is 15 amino acids. Germline loops: CDR1 SGHRS, CDR2 YFSETQ. CDR3 sequence: CASSLELPVNSPLHF. Here the CDR3 DNA reads TGCGCCAGCAGCTTGGAGCTACCCGTCAATTCACCCCTCCACTTT.

This clonotype was counted a few times. The chain uses TRBV6-1 and TRBJ2-1; TRBD2 matches 7 bases. The V gene's germline CDR1 is MNHNS and CDR2 SASEGT. This CDR3 has 17 residues. J lost 7 bases, V lost 7 bases, and 19 bases had no gene match. The CDR3 sequence: CASTPPLAGGSKNEQFF. CDR3 bases: TGTGCCAGCACTCCTCCCCTCGCGGGCGGGAGCAAGAATGAGCAGTTCTTC.

The V and J genes are TRBV7-2 and TRBJ2-7; TRBD1 matches at 11 bases. The tail of the sequence fits TRBJ2-5 better, so the J call may be wrong. The CDR3 runs 13 residues. Germline V lookup: CDR1 SGHTA, CDR2 FQGNSA. The chain's CDR3 is CASSEGTGGTQYF. The CDR3 coding sequence is TGTGCCAGCAGCGAAGGGACAGGGGGGACCCAGTACTTC.

This CDR3 reads CAIAPDDGGTNTEAFF. CDR3 nucleotide sequence: TGTGCCATCGCGCCAGACGATGGGGGTACGAACACTGAAGCTTTCTTT. J is TRBJ1-1 and V is TRBV10-3; weak D call: TRBD1 (5 bases). Germline loops: CDR1 ENHRY, CDR2 SYGVKD. V was trimmed by 8 bases and J by 1 base, leaving 20 bases between them. The length of the CDR3 is 16 residues.